The next 13 T cell receptor beta chains were all read from a single sample in a study of PD-L1 blockade in urothelial cancer. The table came from immunoSEQ multiplex PCR; TCRdb's copy has only in-frame clones and leaves some out. Here the sample spans roughly 50,000 clones, around three quarters being singletons. Sequenced here: PBMCs, sampled around atezolizumab (anti-PD-L1) treatment. The receptors shown here come from a man in his 70s with urothelial cancer.

The gene calls are TRBV6-4 and TRBJ2-1; tentatively, D is TRBD1 (5 bases). The V gene lost 6 bases and the J gene lost 0 bases, with 12 bases spanning the gap. Germline V gives CDR1 MRHNA, CDR2 SNTAGT. The CDR3 runs to 15 residues. CDR3 amino acids: CASSDQGSSYNEQFF. DNA for the CDR3: TGTGCCAGCAGCGACCAGGGTAGCTCCTACAATGAGCAGTTCTTC.

The sample holds a few counts of this clone. Here the CDR3 reads CASSVRGVGYTF. Written as DNA, the CDR3 is TGTGCCAGTAGTGTCCGGGGAGTTGGCTACACCTTC. This chain uses TRBV19 with TRBJ1-2; D not certain. V lost 5 bases to trimming and J lost 7 bases, with 11 bases between them. The V gene's germline CDR1 is LNHDA and CDR2 SQIVND (reference sequence). This CDR3 is built from 12 residues.

This chain links TRBV5-1 with TRBJ1-1; 7 bases are shared with TRBD1. Germline CDR1 SGHRS, CDR2 YFSETQ. The ends lost 4 bases at V and 5 bases at J; junction bases unmatched: 8. The CDR3 runs to 14 residues. CDR3 DNA sequence: TGCGCCAGCAGCCATAGACAGGGAGGAACTGAAGCTTTCTTT. Its protein is CASSHRQGGTEAFF. Together with reference TRBV5-1 and TRBJ1-1, the CDR3 gives the full variable domain: KAGVTQTPRYLIKTRGQQVTLSCSPISGHRSVSWYQQTPGQGLQFLFEYFSETQRNKGNFPGRFSGRQFSNSRSEMNVSTLELGDSALYLCASSHRQGGTEAFFGQGTRLTVV.

The chain combines TRBV30 with TRBJ2-2, with D possibly being TRBD1 (5 bases). The germline CDR1 and CDR2 sequences are GTSNPN and SVGIG (reference sequence). V lost 0 bases and J lost 4, with 9 bases in between. The CDR3 is 14 residues long. The CDR3 sequence: CAWSVLRGTGELFF. CDR3 DNA: TGTGCCTGGAGTGTATTAAGGGGCACCGGGGAGCTGTTTTTT.

V gene TRBV4-3 combines with J gene TRBJ1-1; a possible D gene is TRBD1 (5 bases). Germline values: CDR1 LGHNA, CDR2 YSLEER. V shed 0 bases and J shed 5 bases, with 22 bases lying between them. CDR3 length equals 18 residues. The DNA of the CDR3 is TGCGCCAGCAGCCAAGATTTGGGGTATGGCAGGGAAGGTACTGAAGCTTTCTTT. Translation: CASSQDLGYGREGTEAFF.

The chain carries TRBV6-1 and TRBJ2-7, with D maybe TRBD1 (5 bases). CDR1 is MNHNS and CDR2 is SASEGT in the germline V gene. CDR3 length: 13 residues. V was shortened by 7 bases and J by 3 bases, with 13 bases between the two germline ends. CDR3 sequence: CASTLRQGYEQYF. CDR3 nucleotide sequence: TGTGCCAGCACCCTACGGCAGGGCTACGAGCAGTACTTC.

The chain employs TRBV4-3 and TRBJ2-1; 14 bases are a match to TRBD2. This CDR3 region has 19 residues. With V trimmed by 4 bases and J by 4 bases, 12 bases remained unmatched. Germline values: CDR1 LGHNA, CDR2 YSLEER. The CDR3: CASSLTSGRASLRYNEQFF. DNA of the CDR3: TGCGCCAGCAGCCTGACTAGCGGGAGGGCCTCCCTCCGGTACAATGAGCAGTTCTTC.

This rearrangement joins TRBV30 to TRBJ2-7, with 12 bases aligning to TRBD1. V lost 4 bases, J lost 5 bases, and 6 bases stayed unmatched. Germline CDR1 reads GTSNPN; CDR2 reads SVGIG (reference sequence). The CDR3 length is 14 residues. The CDR3 loop reads CAWTLGQGANEQYF. DNA for the CDR3: TGTGCCTGGACCTTGGGACAGGGGGCTAACGAGCAGTACTTC. Full variable domain (missing parts from reference TRBV30 and TRBJ2-7): SQTIHQWPATLVQPVGSPLSLECTVEGTSNPNLYWYRQAAGRGLQLLFYSVGIGQISSEVPQNLSASRPQDRQFILSSKKLLLSDSGFYLCAWTLGQGANEQYFGPGTRLTVT.

The chain links TRBV5-5 to TRBJ1-6; perhaps TRBD1 as D (6 bases). V dropped 2 bases and J dropped 10 bases, with 13 bases sitting between them. Germline CDR1 reads SGHKS; CDR2 reads YYEKEE (reference sequence). The CDR3 runs 14 residues. The CDR3 spells CASSFARGESPLHF. The CDR3, as DNA: TGTGCCAGCAGCTTTGCCAGGGGCGAGTCACCCCTCCACTTT.

This clone has only one observation. This chain connects TRBV28 to TRBJ1-4; D might be TRBD1 (6 bases). The V end lost 4 bases, the J end lost 8 bases, and 14 bases lay between the germline ends. This CDR3 has 14 residues. Per germline, CDR1 MDHEN and CDR2 SYDVKM. The DNA for the CDR3 is TGTGCCAGCAGTTCACCGGGACAAGCAGAAAAACTGTTTTTT. This translates into CASSSPGQAEKLFF.

With respect to this clone: Germline and junction disagree at one end, which may indicate a read error. The CDR3 protein is CASSSLMVGGEQYF. CDR3 nucleotides: TGTGCTAGCAGCAGCCTTATGGTAGGAGGCGAGCAGTACTTC. The chain has TRBV7-7 and TRBJ2-7, with a weak D call TRBD2 (5 bases). This CDR3 spans 14 amino acids. Germline CDR1 is SSHAT and CDR2 is FNYEAQ (reference sequence).

This clone was detected a few times. The chain combines TRBV29-1 with TRBJ2-1; TRBD1 matches 7 bases. Germline CDR1 and CDR2: SQVTM and ANQGSEA. The ends lost 1 base at V and 3 bases at J; junction bases unmatched: 6. The CDR3 contains 15 residues. CDR3 nucleotide sequence: TGCAGCGTTGAAGTTTGGGACAGCGACTACAATGAGCAGTTCTTC. Its translation is CSVEVWDSDYNEQFF.

The chain carries TRBV19 and TRBJ2-7; 8 positions match TRBD1. Per the germline V gene, CDR1 is LNHDA and CDR2 is SQIVND (reference sequence). Trimming at V came to 8 bases and at J to 5 bases, leaving 14 bases not matched to a gene. The CDR3 has 15 amino acids. The CDR3 DNA sequence: TGTGCCAGTTCGCCCCGGGCAGGGGGCAAGAACGAGCAGTACTTC. Amino acids: CASSPRAGGKNEQYF. Full variable domain (outside the CDR3, taken from reference TRBV19 and TRBJ2-7): DGGITQSPKYLFRKEGQNVTLSCEQNLNHDAMYWYRQDPGQGLRLIYYSQIVNDFQKGDIAEGYSVSREKKESFPLTVTSAQKNPTAFYLCASSPRAGGKNEQYFGPGTRLTVT.